This T cell receptor beta chain was identified in a study of beta chain features in type 1 diabetes. The CDR3 runs to 14 residues. Germline CDR1 is SQVTM and CDR2 is ANQGSEA. Deletions cut 5 bases from V and 2 bases from J, with 13 bases between. Since all of the isolated RNA was reverse transcribed, expressed TCRB transcripts were what got sequenced. Sequencing was performed with immunoSEQ multiplex PCR; in TCRdb, only in-frame clones are kept and a portion is missing. The data contain about 350,000 clones, 20% of them singletons. Study-wide results and limits: TCRB rearrangement may or may not be influenced by HLA type; here this remained unresolved. Fewer junction insertions and more nucleotide deletions appeared in type 1 diabetes patients.

This clone was counted a few times. Its specificity is unknown. Populations obtained by sorting all exceeded 98% purity. V usage is TRBV29-1 and J usage is TRBJ1-5; D ambiguous. This receptor was identified in a woman aged 18 to 35 in good health. Sequencing was performed on naive CD4+ T cells from blood. As DNA, the CDR3 is TGCAGCGTTTCCGACACCGTAGGCAATCAGCCCCAGCATTTT. This gives the protein CSVSDTVGNQPQHF.